This TCR beta chain was identified during a study of shared clonotypes between healthy human individuals. About the study: In total, the donors were two women and a few men aged 18 to 49.

Remarks on this clone: Its antigen is not identified. This sample includes further DNA sequences coding for the same CDR3.

Overall study findings and caveats: The study sampled only blood, and tissue repertoires likely differ. In general, naive subsets displayed greater estimated richness than memory subsets did.

Germline values: CDR1 MNHNS, CDR2 SASEGT. The CDR3 totals 13 residues. Deletions cut 4 bases from V and 2 bases from J, with 8 bases between. At the deep level, the assay was run. Generated by immunoSEQ multiplex PCR, the TCRdb table keeps only in-frame clones and is missing some. The sample records some 2,400,000 clones, around 95% being singletons. Sequencing was done on a sample of naive CD4+ T cells sorted from blood. Sample subset: CD45RA+ positively selected. This TCR came from a man between 18 and 35 years old in good health. The J gene is TRBJ2-5, the V gene TRBV6-1; D may be TRBD1 or TRBD2 (5 bases each). The CDR3 DNA sequence: TGTGCCAGCAGTGGGGGGTCTCAAGAGACCCAGTACTTC. Translation: CASSGGSQETQYF.